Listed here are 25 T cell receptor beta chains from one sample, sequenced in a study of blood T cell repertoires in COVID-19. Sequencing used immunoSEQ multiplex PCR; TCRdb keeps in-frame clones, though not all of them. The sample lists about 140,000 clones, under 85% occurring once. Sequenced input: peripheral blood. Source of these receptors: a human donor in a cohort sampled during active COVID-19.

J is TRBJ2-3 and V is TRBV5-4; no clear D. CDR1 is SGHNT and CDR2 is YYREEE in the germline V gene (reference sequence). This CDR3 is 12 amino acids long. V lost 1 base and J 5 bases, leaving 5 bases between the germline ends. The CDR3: CASSLLLDTQYF. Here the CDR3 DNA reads TGTGCCAGCAGCTTGTTACTAGATACGCAGTATTTT.

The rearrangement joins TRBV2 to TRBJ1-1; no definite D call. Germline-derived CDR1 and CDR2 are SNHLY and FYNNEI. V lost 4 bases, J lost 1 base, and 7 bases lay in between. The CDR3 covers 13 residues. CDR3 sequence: CASSVRENTEAFF. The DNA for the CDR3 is TGTGCCAGCAGTGTCCGGGAGAACACTGAAGCTTTCTTT. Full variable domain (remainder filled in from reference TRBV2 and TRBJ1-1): EPEVTQTPSHQVTQMGQEVILRCVPISNHLYFYWYRQILGQKVEFLVSFYNNEISEKSEIFDDQFSVERPDGSNFTLKIRSTKLEDSAMYFCASSVRENTEAFFGQGTRLTVV.

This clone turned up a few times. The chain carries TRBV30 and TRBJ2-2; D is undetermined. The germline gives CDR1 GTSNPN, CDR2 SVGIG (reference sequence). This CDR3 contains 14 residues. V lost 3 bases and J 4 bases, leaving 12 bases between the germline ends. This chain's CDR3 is CAWSAPGSTGELFF. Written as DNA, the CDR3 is TGTGCCTGGAGCGCCCCGGGTAGCACCGGGGAGCTGTTTTTT.

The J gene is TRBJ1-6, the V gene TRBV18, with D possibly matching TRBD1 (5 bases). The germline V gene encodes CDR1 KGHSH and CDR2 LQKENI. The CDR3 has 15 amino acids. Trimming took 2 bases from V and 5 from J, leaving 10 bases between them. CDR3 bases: TGTGCCAGCTCACCAAGGGCAGGGAATAATTCACCCCTCCACTTT. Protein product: CASSPRAGNNSPLHF.

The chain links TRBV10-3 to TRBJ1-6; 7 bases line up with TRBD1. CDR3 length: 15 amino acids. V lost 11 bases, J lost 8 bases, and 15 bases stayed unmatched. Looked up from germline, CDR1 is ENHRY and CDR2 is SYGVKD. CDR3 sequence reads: CADRGQAAPDSPLHF. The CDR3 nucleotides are TGTGCCGACCGAGGACAGGCCGCCCCAGATTCACCCCTCCACTTT.

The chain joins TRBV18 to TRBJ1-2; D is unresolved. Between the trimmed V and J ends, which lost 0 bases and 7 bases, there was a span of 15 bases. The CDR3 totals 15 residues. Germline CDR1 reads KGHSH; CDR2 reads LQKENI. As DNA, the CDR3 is TGTGCCAGCTCACCACCGGCTTCCGTTATTTTTGGCTACACCTTC. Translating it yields CASSPPASVIFGYTF.

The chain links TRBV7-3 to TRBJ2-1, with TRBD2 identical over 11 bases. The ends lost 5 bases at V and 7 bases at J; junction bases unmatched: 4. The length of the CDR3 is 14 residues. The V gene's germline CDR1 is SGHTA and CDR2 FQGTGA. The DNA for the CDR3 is TGTGCCAGCAGCCTACTAGCGGGAGTGAATGAGCAGTTCTTC. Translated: CASSLLAGVNEQFF.

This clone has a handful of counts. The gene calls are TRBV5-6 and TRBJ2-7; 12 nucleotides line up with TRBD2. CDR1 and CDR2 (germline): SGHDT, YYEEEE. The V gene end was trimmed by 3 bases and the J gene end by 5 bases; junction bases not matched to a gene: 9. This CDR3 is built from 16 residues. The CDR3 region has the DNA TGTGCCAGCAGCTATAGACGGACTAGCGGGACGAACGAGCAGTACTTC. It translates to CASSYRRTSGTNEQYF.

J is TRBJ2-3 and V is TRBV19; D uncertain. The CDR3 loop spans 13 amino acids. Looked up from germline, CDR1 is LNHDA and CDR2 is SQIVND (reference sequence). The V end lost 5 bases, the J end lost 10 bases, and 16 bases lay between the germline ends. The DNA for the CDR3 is TGTGCCAGTAGTCCCTCGACTCTGGCTGCGCAGTATTTT. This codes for CASSPSTLAAQYF.

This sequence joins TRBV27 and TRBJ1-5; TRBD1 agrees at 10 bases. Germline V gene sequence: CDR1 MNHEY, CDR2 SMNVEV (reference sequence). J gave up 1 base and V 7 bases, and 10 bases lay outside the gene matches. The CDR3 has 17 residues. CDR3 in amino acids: CASMDRGSPRSNQPQHF. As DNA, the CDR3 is TGTGCCAGCATGGACAGGGGGTCCCCGAGGAGCAATCAGCCCCAGCATTTT.

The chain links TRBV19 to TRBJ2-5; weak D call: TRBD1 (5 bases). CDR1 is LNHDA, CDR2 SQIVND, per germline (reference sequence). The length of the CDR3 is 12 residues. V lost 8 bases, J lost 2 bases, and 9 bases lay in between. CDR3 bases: TGTGCCAGTGGACATTCTCAAGAGACCCAGTACTTC. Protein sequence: CASGHSQETQYF.

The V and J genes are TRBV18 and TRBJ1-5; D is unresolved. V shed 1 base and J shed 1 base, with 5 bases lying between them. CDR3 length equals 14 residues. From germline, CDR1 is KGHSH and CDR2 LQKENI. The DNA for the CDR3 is TGTGCCAGCTCACCACAGAGGAGCAATCAGCCCCAGCATTTT. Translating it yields CASSPQRSNQPQHF. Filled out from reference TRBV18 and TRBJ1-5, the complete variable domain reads NAGVMQNPRHLVRRRGQEARLRCSPMKGHSHVYWYRQLPEEGLKFMVYLQKENIIDESGMPKERFSAEFPKEGPSILRIQQVVRGDSAAYFCASSPQRSNQPQHFGDGTRLSIL.

The CDR3 coding sequence is TGTGCCAGCGCGGACGGGTTGGGGCCCAATCAGCCCCAGCATTTT. It is translated as CASADGLGPNQPQHF. The V call is TRBV18, the J call TRBJ1-5, with a tentative D call TRBD1 (5 bases). Trimming shortened V by 8 bases and J by 3 bases, and 17 bases separated the two germline ends. This CDR3 has 15 residues. CDR1 KGHSH and CDR2 LQKENI come from the germline V gene.

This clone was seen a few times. The CDR3 bases are TGTGCCAGCAGGATAACCGGACAGGGAAATGAAAAACTGTTTTTT. This encodes CASRITGQGNEKLFF. The V gene is TRBV6-5, the J gene TRBJ1-4, with TRBD1 identical over 8 bases. The V segment lost 6 bases and the J segment 5 bases; nucleotides outside the gene matches: 8. The CDR3 extends over 15 amino acids. The germline gives CDR1 MNHEY, CDR2 SVGAGI.

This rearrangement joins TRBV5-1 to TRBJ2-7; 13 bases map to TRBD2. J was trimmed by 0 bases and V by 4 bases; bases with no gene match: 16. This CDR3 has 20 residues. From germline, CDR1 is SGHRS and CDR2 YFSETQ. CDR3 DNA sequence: TGCGCCAGCAGCCACCCAGGACTAGCGGGAGCCAAAGGAATCTCCTACGAGCAGTACTTC. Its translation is CASSHPGLAGAKGISYEQYF.

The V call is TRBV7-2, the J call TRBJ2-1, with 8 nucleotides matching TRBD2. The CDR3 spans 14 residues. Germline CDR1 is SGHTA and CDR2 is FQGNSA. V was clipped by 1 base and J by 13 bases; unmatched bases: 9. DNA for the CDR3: TGTGCCAGCAGCTTAGGGGGAGCGGGAGAAAGTCAGTTCTTC. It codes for CASSLGGAGESQFF.

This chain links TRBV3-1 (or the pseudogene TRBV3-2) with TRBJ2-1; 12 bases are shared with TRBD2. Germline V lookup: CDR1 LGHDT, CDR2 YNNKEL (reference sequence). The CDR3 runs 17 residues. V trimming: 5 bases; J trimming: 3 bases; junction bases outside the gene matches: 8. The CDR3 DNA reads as TGTGCCAGCAGCGAATCTAGCGGGAGGGCCTTCTACAATGAGCAGTTCTTC. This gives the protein CASSESSGRAFYNEQFF.

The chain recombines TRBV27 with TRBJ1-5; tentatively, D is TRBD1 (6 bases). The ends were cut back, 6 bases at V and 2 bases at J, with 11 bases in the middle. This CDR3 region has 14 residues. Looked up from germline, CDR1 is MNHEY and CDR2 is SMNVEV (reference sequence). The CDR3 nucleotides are TGTGCCAGCAGACCCTACAGGGGCAATCAGCCCCAGCATTTT. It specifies CASRPYRGNQPQHF.

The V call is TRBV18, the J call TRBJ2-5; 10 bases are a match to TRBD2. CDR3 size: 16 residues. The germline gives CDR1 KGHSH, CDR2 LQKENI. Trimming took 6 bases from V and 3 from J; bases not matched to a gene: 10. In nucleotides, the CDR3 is TGTGCCAGCTCTTCTGGACTAGCGGCAGGAGAAGAGACCCAGTACTTC. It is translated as CASSSGLAAGEETQYF.

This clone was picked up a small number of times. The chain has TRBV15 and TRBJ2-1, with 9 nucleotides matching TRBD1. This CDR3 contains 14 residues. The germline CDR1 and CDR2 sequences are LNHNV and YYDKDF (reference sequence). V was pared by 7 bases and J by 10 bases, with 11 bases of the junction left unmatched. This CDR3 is CATTLTRQGGEQFF. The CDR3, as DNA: TGTGCCACCACCTTAACCCGACAGGGGGGAGAGCAGTTCTTC.

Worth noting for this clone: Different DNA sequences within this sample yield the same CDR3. The CDR3 loop reads CASSLRRGDTQYF. Here the CDR3 DNA reads TGTGCCAGCAGCTTACGTCGGGGGGATACGCAGTATTTT. The J gene is TRBJ2-3, the V gene TRBV7-2; maybe TRBD2 (6 bases). There are 13 residues in the CDR3. V dropped 2 bases and J dropped 6 bases, with 9 bases sitting between them. The germline V gene has CDR1 SGHTA and CDR2 FQGNSA.

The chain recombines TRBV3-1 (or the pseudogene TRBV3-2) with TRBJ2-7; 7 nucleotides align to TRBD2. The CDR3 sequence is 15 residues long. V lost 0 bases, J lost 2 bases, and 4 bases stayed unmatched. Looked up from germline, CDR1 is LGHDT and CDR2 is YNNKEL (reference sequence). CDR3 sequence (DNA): TGTGCCAGCAGCCAAGATTCGGGAGGCACCTACGAGCAGTACTTC. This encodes CASSQDSGGTYEQYF.

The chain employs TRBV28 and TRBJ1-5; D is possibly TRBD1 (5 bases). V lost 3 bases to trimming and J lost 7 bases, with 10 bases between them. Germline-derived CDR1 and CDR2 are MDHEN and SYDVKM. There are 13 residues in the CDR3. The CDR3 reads CASSFYGGQPQHF. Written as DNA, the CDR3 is TGTGCCAGCAGTTTTTACGGGGGACAGCCCCAGCATTTT.

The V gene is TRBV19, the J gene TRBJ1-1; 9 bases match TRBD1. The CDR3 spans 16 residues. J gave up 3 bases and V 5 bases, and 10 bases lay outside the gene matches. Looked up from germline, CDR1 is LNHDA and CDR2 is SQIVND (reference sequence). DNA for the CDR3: TGTGCCAGTAGTTACCGGGGACAGGGCCAACACACTGAAGCTTTCTTT. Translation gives CASSYRGQGQHTEAFF.

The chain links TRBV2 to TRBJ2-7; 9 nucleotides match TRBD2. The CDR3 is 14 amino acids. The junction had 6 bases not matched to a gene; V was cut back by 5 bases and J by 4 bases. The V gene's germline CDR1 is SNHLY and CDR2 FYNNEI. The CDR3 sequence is CASSFSGSPYEQYF. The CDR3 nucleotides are TGTGCCAGCAGTTTTAGCGGGAGCCCGTACGAGCAGTACTTC.